Presented here are 27 T cell receptor beta chains from one specimen sequenced in a study of blood T cell repertoires in COVID-19. TCRdb's copy holds only in-frame clones and misses some; the assay was immunoSEQ multiplex PCR. The data contain about 78,000 clones, 70% to 90% of them singletons. Sequenced: peripheral blood. These receptors were obtained from a woman aged 80 or over with active or convalescent COVID-19.

This clone is a singleton in its sample. The chain joins TRBV6-5 to TRBJ1-2; maybe TRBD1 (6 bases). The germline V gene has CDR1 MNHEY and CDR2 SVGAGI. The CDR3 runs to 15 residues. Trimming removed 6 bases at V and 4 bases at J, with 18 bases between. CDR3 coding DNA: TGTGCCAGCAGAGGGAGCTGGGGGGGCGTCTATGGCTACACCTTC. Translating it yields CASRGSWGGVYGYTF.

The chain recombines TRBV18 with TRBJ2-1, with TRBD2 matching over 10 bases. This CDR3 has 15 residues. V dropped 0 bases and J dropped 6; count of bases not matched to a gene: 2. Germline V gene sequence: CDR1 KGHSH, CDR2 LQKENI. The CDR3 is CASSPPSGRANEQFF. For the CDR3, the DNA is TGTGCCAGCTCACCACCGAGCGGGAGGGCCAATGAGCAGTTCTTC.

V is TRBV7-8 and J is TRBJ1-4, with D unresolved. The ends were cut back, 0 bases at V and 5 bases at J, with 7 bases in the middle. The CDR3 totals 14 residues. Germline V gives CDR1 SGHVS, CDR2 FQNEAQ. CDR3 sequence: CASSLADKNEKLFF. The CDR3 DNA sequence: TGTGCCAGCAGCTTAGCAGACAAAAATGAAAAACTGTTTTTT.

J is TRBJ1-2 and V is TRBV13; 9 bases agree with TRBD1. J gave up 7 bases and V 5 bases, and 11 bases lay outside the gene matches. Germline V gene sequence: CDR1 PRHDT, CDR2 FYEKMQ (reference sequence). CDR3 size: 15 residues. CDR3: CASSPWPGQGGGYTF. For the CDR3, the DNA is TGTGCCAGCAGCCCCTGGCCGGGACAGGGAGGTGGCTACACCTTC.

This chain connects TRBV4-1 to TRBJ2-2; D is unclear. Trimming took 0 bases from V and 1 from J, leaving 9 bases between them. The germline gives CDR1 MGHRA, CDR2 YSYEKL. The CDR3 sequence is 16 residues long. The chain's CDR3 is CASSQEPGRNTGELFF. The DNA for the CDR3 is TGCGCCAGCAGCCAAGAACCGGGTCGGAACACCGGGGAGCTGTTTTTT.

This sequence joins TRBV5-6 and TRBJ1-2, with a weak D call TRBD1 (5 bases). CDR3 length: 13 residues. In germline, CDR1 is SGHDT, CDR2 YYEEEE. V lost 0 bases to trimming and J lost 2 bases, with 5 bases between them. CDR3 DNA: TGTGCCAGCAGCTTGGACAGGAACTATGGCTACACCTTC. It yields the protein CASSLDRNYGYTF. Complete variable domain (other parts from reference TRBV5-6 and TRBJ1-2): DAGVTQSPTHLIKTRGQQVTLRCSPKSGHDTVSWYQQALGQGPQFIFQYYEEEERQRGNFPDRFSGHQFPNYSSELNVNALLLGDSALYLCASSLDRNYGYTFGSGTRLTVV.

This clone was seen a handful of times. This chain links TRBV9 with TRBJ2-1; 8 bases agree with TRBD2. J lost 2 bases, V lost 1 base, and 2 bases had no gene match. Germline V gives CDR1 SGDLS, CDR2 YYNGEE. The CDR3 contains 15 residues. CDR3 nucleotide sequence: TGTGCCAGCAGCGTACAGGGACTAGCCTACAATGAGCAGTTCTTC. Translation: CASSVQGLAYNEQFF.

This sequence joins TRBV5-3 and TRBJ2-5; D gene uncertain. TRBV5-3 is assigned to the ORF class and has an uncertain function. The CDR3 is 11 residues long. V lost 4 bases and J 10 bases, leaving 11 bases between the germline ends. CDR3 protein: CARSPYAGQYF. In DNA form, the CDR3 reads TGTGCCAGAAGCCCCTACGCCGGCCAGTACTTC.

A single count supports this clone. This chain links TRBV10-3 with TRBJ1-5; 10 positions agree with TRBD1. Germline V gene sequence: CDR1 ENHRY, CDR2 SYGVKD. Trimming cost V 4 bases and J 3 bases; bases outside gene matches: 3. The CDR3 is made up of 15 amino acids. The CDR3 nucleotides read TGTGCCATCAGTGGGGACAGGGGCATCAATCAGCCCCAGCATTTT. Protein product: CAISGDRGINQPQHF.

This sequence joins TRBV7-9 and TRBJ2-2; D unresolved. Germline V gene sequence: CDR1 SEHNR, CDR2 FQNEAQ (reference sequence). The CDR3 runs 13 residues. V was pared by 1 base and J by 4 bases, with 4 bases between. The CDR3 bases are TGTGCCAGCAGCTTAGTGAGCACCGGGGAGCTGTTTTTT. This sequence encodes CASSLVSTGELFF.

The chain has TRBV18 and TRBJ1-3; TRBD1 agrees at 7 bases. J lost 0 bases, V lost 4 bases, and 3 bases had no gene match. Germline CDR1 and CDR2: KGHSH and LQKENI. The CDR3 has 15 residues. CDR3 sequence (DNA): TGTGCCAGCTCACGTCAGGGGGACTCTGGAAACACCATATATTTT. Amino acids: CASSRQGDSGNTIYF.

The rearrangement uses TRBV29-1 and TRBJ2-3, with TRBD2 identical over 9 bases. CDR3 size: 14 residues. Germline assignment: CDR1 SQVTM and CDR2 ANQGSEA. Trimming at V came to 5 bases and at J to 3 bases, leaving 6 bases not matched to a gene. The chain's CDR3 is CSVYSGGQTDTQYF. DNA for the CDR3: TGCAGCGTTTATAGCGGGGGCCAAACAGATACGCAGTATTTT.

The CDR3 spells CASSFFPQSSYEQYF. DNA of the CDR3: TGTGCCAGCAGCTTCTTTCCACAGAGCTCCTACGAGCAGTACTTC. V gene TRBV7-2 combines with J gene TRBJ2-7; no firm D call. Between the trimmed V and J ends, which lost 3 bases and 0 bases, there was a span of 12 bases. The length of the CDR3 is 15 residues. Germline CDR1 SGHTA, CDR2 FQGNSA.

The J gene is TRBJ1-1, the V gene TRBV23-1; 9 bases map to TRBD1. TRBV23-1 is sorted into the ORF group, with uncertain function. V was pared by 3 bases and J by 5 bases, with 7 bases of the junction left unmatched. The CDR3 is 15 residues long. The CDR3 nucleotides read TGCGCCAGCAGTCAGGAGACAGGGGGTGGAACTGAAGCTTTCTTT. It codes for CASSQETGGGTEAFF.

The chain links TRBV10-3 to TRBJ2-1; 7 bases line up with TRBD2. The CDR3 is 12 residues long. Germline CDR1 ENHRY, CDR2 SYGVKD. Trimming at V came to 6 bases and at J to 7 bases, leaving 3 bases not matched to a gene. The CDR3 region is CAIRIAGNEQFF. CDR3 coding DNA: TGTGCCATCAGGATAGCGGGTAATGAGCAGTTCTTC.

This clone is a singleton in its sample. This specimen includes other DNA sequences encoding the same CDR3. J is TRBJ1-2 and V is TRBV6-5, with 7 bases that match TRBD1. The CDR3 extends over 16 amino acids. Trimming removed 0 bases from V and 7 bases from J; junction bases left unmatched: 11. Per the germline V gene, CDR1 is MNHEY and CDR2 is SVGAGI. The CDR3 region is CASSYSRRQGVGGYTF. The CDR3 region has the DNA TGTGCCAGCAGTTACTCGAGGCGGCAGGGGGTAGGTGGCTACACCTTC.

The chain has TRBV2 and TRBJ1-1; D ambiguous. The CDR3 spans 14 residues. V was cut by 0 bases and J by 1 base, with 6 bases left in between. Germline V lookup: CDR1 SNHLY, CDR2 FYNNEI. CDR3 region: CASSEALRNTEAFF. In nucleotides, the CDR3 is TGTGCCAGCAGTGAAGCCCTTAGGAACACTGAAGCTTTCTTT.

The chain links TRBV24-1 to TRBJ1-5; 10 bases fit TRBD1. Germline values: CDR1 KGHDR, CDR2 SFDVKD. V was clipped by 7 bases and J by 2 bases; unmatched bases: 4. The CDR3 length is 15 residues. DNA for the CDR3: TGTGCCACCAGCCCGACAGGGGGCGGCAATCAGCCCCAGCATTTT. Its translation: CATSPTGGGNQPQHF.

The rearrangement uses TRBV19 and TRBJ1-1, with 8 bases aligning to TRBD1. Germline V lookup: CDR1 LNHDA, CDR2 SQIVND (reference sequence). V lost 6 bases to trimming and J lost 3 bases; unmatched junction nucleotides: 6. The CDR3 covers 14 residues. DNA of the CDR3: TGTGCCAGTAGCCACAGGGGGGAGTACACTGAAGCTTTCTTT. Protein sequence: CASSHRGEYTEAFF.

The chain has TRBV28 and TRBJ2-5; D is possibly TRBD1 (6 bases). Trimming took 6 bases from V and 5 from J, leaving 13 bases between them. CDR1 and CDR2 from the germline V gene are MDHEN and SYDVKM. The CDR3 spans 13 residues. In DNA form, the CDR3 reads TGTGCCAGCAGCACCGGGACATTGGAGACCCAGTACTTC. The encoded protein is CASSTGTLETQYF. Looking up the rest from reference TRBV28 and TRBJ2-5 gives the full variable domain: DVKVTQSSRYLVKRTGEKVFLECVQDMDHENMFWYRQDPGLGLRLIYFSYDVKMKEKGDIPEGYSVSREKKERFSLILESASTNQTSMYLCASSTGTLETQYFGPGTRLLVL.

The rearrangement links TRBV10-3 to TRBJ1-5; D unresolved. Germline CDR1 reads ENHRY; CDR2 reads SYGVKD. CDR3 length: 15 residues. Trimming shortened V by 0 bases and J by 1 base, and 7 bases separated the two germline ends. CDR3 region: CAISESAGSNQPQHF. CDR3 DNA sequence: TGTGCCATCAGTGAGTCGGCAGGAAGCAATCAGCCCCAGCATTTT.

The chain is built from TRBV15 and TRBJ2-7; tentative D call: TRBD2 (6 bases). Germline CDR1 is LNHNV and CDR2 is YYDKDF (reference sequence). CDR3 length equals 16 residues. V lost 4 bases, J lost 4 bases, and 20 bases lay in between. CDR3 sequence (DNA): TGTGCCACCAGCATATCCGGCCGGGGGAGTCTTTACGAGCAGTACTTC. This translates into CATSISGRGSLYEQYF.

V gene TRBV3-1 (or the pseudogene TRBV3-2) combines with J gene TRBJ1-4; TRBD1 matches at 8 bases. Germline-derived CDR1 and CDR2 are LGHDT and YNNKEL (reference sequence). Unmatched junction bases numbered 8, after V lost 5 bases and J lost 3 bases. This CDR3 contains 16 residues. This CDR3 reads CASSTQGARPNEKLFF. The CDR3 coding sequence is TGTGCCAGCAGCACCCAGGGGGCGCGACCTAATGAAAAACTGTTTTTT.

The chain combines TRBV9 with TRBJ1-6; 8 positions agree with TRBD1. The CDR3 is 14 amino acids. The V gene end was trimmed by 0 bases and the J gene end by 11 bases; junction bases not matched to a gene: 4. Germline V lookup: CDR1 SGDLS, CDR2 YYNGEE. The CDR3 region is CASSVEGQETPLHF. The CDR3 coding sequence is TGTGCCAGCAGCGTAGAGGGACAGGAGACACCCCTCCACTTT.

This chain connects TRBV11-2 to TRBJ2-7; D uncertain. This CDR3 contains 11 residues. The ends were cut back, 5 bases at V and 9 bases at J, with 11 bases in the middle. CDR1 and CDR2 from the germline V gene are SGHAT and FQNNGV. The CDR3 DNA reads TGTGCCAGCAGCCTCGTTTCCGGGCAGTACTTC. Translated, it gives CASSLVSGQYF.

The chain couples TRBV13 to TRBJ2-7; 8 bases agree with TRBD2. The junction had 18 bases not matched to a gene; V was cut back by 5 bases and J by 3 bases. CDR1 and CDR2 (germline): PRHDT, FYEKMQ (reference sequence). This CDR3 contains 18 residues. CDR3 coding DNA: TGTGCCAGCAGCCACTCGGGACCCGGGGCTAGCGGGTTCTACGAGCAGTACTTC. Amino acids: CASSHSGPGASGFYEQYF. The entire variable domain, with the rest obtained from reference TRBV13 and TRBJ2-7, is as follows: AAGVIQSPRHLIKEKRETATLKCYPIPRHDTVYWYQQGPGQDPQFLISFYEKMQSDKGSIPDRFSAQQFSDYHSELNMSSLELGDSALYFCASSHSGPGASGFYEQYFGPGTRLTVT.

In its sample, this clone was seen once. The chain uses TRBV28 and TRBJ1-1, with D unclear. V lost 5 bases and J 1 base, leaving 14 bases between the germline ends. CDR1 is MDHEN and CDR2 is SYDVKM in the germline V gene. This CDR3 spans 15 amino acids. DNA for the CDR3: TGTGCCAGCAGTCCGTTAACAGTTCCGAACACTGAAGCTTTCTTT. Protein sequence: CASSPLTVPNTEAFF.